The T cell receptor beta chain under discussion was sequenced for a study of T cells after yellow fever vaccination. A process of 5'RACE template switching, which added a universal primer site and UMIs, was used to make TCR cDNA. MiXCR, run by TCRdb on the 5' RACE reads, gives a single entry per CDR3 protein. Here the sample spans 250,000 or so distinct CDR3 sequences, 3.6% being singletons. This clonotype showed up many times. Its antigen is unknown. General study results and limits: Once the booster was given, most primary-vaccination clones reappeared, at about 96% for CD4 and roughly 91% for CD8. Clonotypes appearing in both CD4 and CD8 compartments existed, and their share was small.

In germline, CDR1 is SGHTA, CDR2 FQGNSA. The CDR3 consists of 14 residues. V shed 3 bases, J shed 7 bases, and the junction held 5 bases outside the gene matches. The chain has TRBV7-2 and TRBJ2-1; 8 bases are a match to TRBD2. The sequence derives from a man younger than 30 who received the YFV17D yellow fever vaccine. Sequencing was performed on PBMCs, taken 15 days after the yellow fever booster vaccination. CDR3 nucleotide sequence: TGTGCCAGCAGCTTTTGGGCGGGGGGAAATGAGCAGTTCTTC. Amino acids: CASSFWAGGNEQFF.